This is a list of T cell receptor beta chains from one sample in a study of T-cell reconstitution after alpha-beta-depleted transplantation in children. Using its own MiXCR run on the PCR reads, TCRdb lists one record per CDR3 protein. The data contain about 980,000 distinct CDR3 sequences, less than 30% of them seen just once; the ten biggest clones take up more than 25%. Specimen: PBMCs, mostly from graft donor cells, collected 360 days after TCRalphabeta/CD19-depleted stem cell transplant. The receptors derive from a boy under three years old who had a stem cell transplant for SCID, so the T cells may come from the graft donor. Both conserved end residues are part of each CDR3. D genes are given only for firm matches. A row's size may be missing; if present it is once, few, many or a size class.

D gene,clone size,V gene,J gene,CDR3 protein,CDR3 DNA
TRBD2,.,TRBV10-3,TRBJ2-3,CAISVSRGASTGTDTQYF,TGTGCCATCAGTGTCTCGCGGGGGGCGTCTACGGGCACAGATACGCAGTATTTT
.,.,TRBV11-2,TRBJ2-1,CTSSFTGSSYNEQFF,TGTACCAGCAGCTTCACAGGGAGTTCCTACAATGAGCAGTTCTTC
.,.,TRBV6-2/TRBV6-3,TRBJ1-1,CASSYRETARNTEAFF,TGTGCCAGCAGTTATAGGGAGACAGCCCGGAACACTGAAGCTTTCTTT
TRBD2,few,TRBV28,TRBJ2-3,CASSSYLSGASTDTQYF,TGTGCCAGCAGTTCTTACCTTAGCGGGGCTAGCACAGATACGCAGTATTTT
TRBD1,.,TRBV9,TRBJ1-6,CASSPSLPGGSPLHF,TGTGCCAGCAGCCCCTCCCTCCCAGGGGGTTCACCCCTCCACTTT
.,.,TRBV29-1,TRBJ1-4,CSVESGADEKLFF,TGCAGCGTTGAATCCGGTGCGGATGAAAAACTGTTTTTT
.,few,TRBV20-1,TRBJ2-3,CSARGENTDTQYF,TGCAGTGCTAGAGGCGAGAACACAGATACGCAGTATTTT
TRBD1,.,TRBV7-2,TRBJ2-5,CASSFLAQGARLYF,TGTGCCAGCAGCTTCCTAGCGCAGGGGGCGCGTTTGTACTTC
.,few,TRBV5-6,TRBJ2-1,CASSLDPGPYNEQFF,TGTGCCAGCAGCTTGGACCCGGGTCCCTACAATGAGCAGTTCTTC
.,.,TRBV7-2,TRBJ2-1,CASSPGLGALDEQFF,TGTGCCAGCAGCCCGGGACTGGGTGCGTTGGATGAGCAGTTCTTC
.,.,TRBV5-1,TRBJ2-3,CASSLYGHDTQYF,TGCGCCAGCAGCTTGTATGGACATGATACGCAGTATTTT
TRBD1,few,TRBV10-3,TRBJ2-7,CAISAGQAVYEQYF,TGTGCCATCAGCGCGGGACAGGCGGTCTACGAGCAGTACTTC